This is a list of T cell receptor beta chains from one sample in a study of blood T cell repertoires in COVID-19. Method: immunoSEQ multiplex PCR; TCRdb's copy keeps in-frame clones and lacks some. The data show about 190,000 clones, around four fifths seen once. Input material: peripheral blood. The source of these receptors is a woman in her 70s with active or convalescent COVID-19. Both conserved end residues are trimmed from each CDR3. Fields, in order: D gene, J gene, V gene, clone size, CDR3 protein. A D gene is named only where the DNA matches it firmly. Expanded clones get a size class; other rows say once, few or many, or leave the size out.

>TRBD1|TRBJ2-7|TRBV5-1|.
ASSQRPGQGYEQY
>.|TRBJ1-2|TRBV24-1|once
ATSDPSGYGYT
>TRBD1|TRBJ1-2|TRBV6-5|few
ATHGQAYVDGYT
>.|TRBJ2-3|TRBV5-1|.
ASSLALAGRSDTQY
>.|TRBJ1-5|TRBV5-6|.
ASSLFRVNNQPQH
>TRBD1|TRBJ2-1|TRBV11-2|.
ASSLLAWDSINEQF
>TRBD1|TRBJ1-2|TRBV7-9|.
ASSLDRGYGYT
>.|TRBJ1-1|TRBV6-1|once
ASSETGGPNTEAF
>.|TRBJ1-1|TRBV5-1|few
ASSPDSLNTEAF
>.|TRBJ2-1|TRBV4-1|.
ASSQGGGSIYEQF
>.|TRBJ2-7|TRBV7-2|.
ASSFFGIYEQY
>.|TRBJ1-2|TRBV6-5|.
ASSYLGPSYGYT
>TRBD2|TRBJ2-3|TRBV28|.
ASSWGLAELTDTQY
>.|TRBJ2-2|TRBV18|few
ASSRTGQATGELF
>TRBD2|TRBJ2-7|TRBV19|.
ASRIGLADNEQY
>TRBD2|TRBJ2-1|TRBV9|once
ASSPTPGVAGFRYNEQF
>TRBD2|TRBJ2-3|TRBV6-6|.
ASSYKAGGPTDTQY
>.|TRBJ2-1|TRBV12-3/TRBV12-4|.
ASSPSQRRF
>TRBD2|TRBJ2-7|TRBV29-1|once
PPGRLAGPYEQY
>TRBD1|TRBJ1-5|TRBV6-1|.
ASSEATVTGVWQPQH
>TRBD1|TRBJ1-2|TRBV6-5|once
ASSQDRGYGYT
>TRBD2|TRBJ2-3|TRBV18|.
ASSPDGRVRTDTQY
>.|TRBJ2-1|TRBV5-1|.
ASSLGGVDEQF
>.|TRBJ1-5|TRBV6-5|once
ASSSGGGLSNQPQH
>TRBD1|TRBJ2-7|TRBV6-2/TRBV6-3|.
ASSHPGQASTYEQY
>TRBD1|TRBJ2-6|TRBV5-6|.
ASSPRTGGVGANVLT
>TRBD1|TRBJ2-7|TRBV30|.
AWTHIRQGINEQY
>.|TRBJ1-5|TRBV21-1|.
ASSKEGQWNQPQH
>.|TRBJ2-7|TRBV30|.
AWSVGGAGYEQY
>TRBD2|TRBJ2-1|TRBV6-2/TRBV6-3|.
ASSYLTSESYNEQF
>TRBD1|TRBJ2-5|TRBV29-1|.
SAGQGLGETQY
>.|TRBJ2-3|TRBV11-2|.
ASSFNGDSIKSQY
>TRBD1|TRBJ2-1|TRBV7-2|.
ASSYTGETEQF
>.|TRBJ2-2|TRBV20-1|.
SASNGRGAGELF
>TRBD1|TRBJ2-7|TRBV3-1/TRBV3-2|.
ASAGTGTYEQY
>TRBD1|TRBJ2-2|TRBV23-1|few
ASSQYRGQVGELF
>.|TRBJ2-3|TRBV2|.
ASSEAGVGTDTQY
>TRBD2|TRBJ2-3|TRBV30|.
AWSVGLAGRVSTDTQY
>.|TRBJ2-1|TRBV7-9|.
ASSSPGTPFGYNEQF
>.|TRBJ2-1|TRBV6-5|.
ASSYGTGISINEQF
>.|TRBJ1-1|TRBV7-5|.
VRSFHRDRSEAF
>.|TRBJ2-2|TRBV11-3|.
ASSPAGPDTGELF
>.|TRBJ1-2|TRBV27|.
ASSTTGLGFYGYT
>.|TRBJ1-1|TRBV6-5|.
ASRTGPGGGTEAF
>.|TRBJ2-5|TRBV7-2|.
ASSLAGGRQETQY
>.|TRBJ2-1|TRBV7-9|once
ASSFGLRYNEQF